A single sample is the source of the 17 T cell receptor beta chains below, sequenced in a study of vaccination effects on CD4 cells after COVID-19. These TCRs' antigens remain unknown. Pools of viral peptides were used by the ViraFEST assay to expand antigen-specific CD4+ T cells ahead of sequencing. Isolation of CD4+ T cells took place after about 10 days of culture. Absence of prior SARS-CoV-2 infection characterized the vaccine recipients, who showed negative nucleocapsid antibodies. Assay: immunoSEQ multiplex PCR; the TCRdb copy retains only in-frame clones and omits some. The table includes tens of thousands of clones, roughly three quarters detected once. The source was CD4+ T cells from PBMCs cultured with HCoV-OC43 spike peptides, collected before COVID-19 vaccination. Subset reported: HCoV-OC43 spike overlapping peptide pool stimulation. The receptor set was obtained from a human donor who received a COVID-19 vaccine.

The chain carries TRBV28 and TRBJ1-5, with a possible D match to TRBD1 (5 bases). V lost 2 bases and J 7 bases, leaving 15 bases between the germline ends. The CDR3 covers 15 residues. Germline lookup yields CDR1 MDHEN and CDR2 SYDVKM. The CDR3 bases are TGTGCCAGCAGTTTAGTTGGGCAGGGTTACCAGCCCCAGCATTTT. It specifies CASSLVGQGYQPQHF.

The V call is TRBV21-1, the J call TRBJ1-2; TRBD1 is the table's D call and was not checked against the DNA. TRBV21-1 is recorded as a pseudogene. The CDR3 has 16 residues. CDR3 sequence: CASSKGSRVTLYGYTF. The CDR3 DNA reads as TGTGCCAGCAGCAAAGGTTCCAGGGTAACCCTCTATGGCTACACCTTC.

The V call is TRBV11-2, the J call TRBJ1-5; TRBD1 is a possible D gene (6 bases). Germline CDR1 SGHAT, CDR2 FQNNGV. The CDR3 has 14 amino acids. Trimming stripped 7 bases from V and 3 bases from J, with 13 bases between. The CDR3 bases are TGTGCCAGCACCGAGGGGGGAGTCAATCAGCCCCAGCATTTT. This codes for CASTEGGVNQPQHF.

CDR3 coding DNA: TGTGCCAGCAGCCCCACCCTGGCAACGGGTCGCTTGGCTGAAGCTTTCTTT. Amino acid sequence: CASSPTLATGRLAEAFF. The rearrangement links TRBV27 to TRBJ1-1; D unresolved. The CDR3 runs 17 residues. The germline V gene has CDR1 MNHEY and CDR2 SMNVEV (reference sequence). V lost 6 bases, J lost 6 bases, and 26 bases lay in between.

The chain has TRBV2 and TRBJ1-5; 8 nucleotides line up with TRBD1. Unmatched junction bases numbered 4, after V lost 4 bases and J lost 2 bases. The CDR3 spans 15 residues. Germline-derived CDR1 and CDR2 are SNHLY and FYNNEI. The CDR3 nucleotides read TGTGCCAGCAGTGCCAGGGGGCTAGGCAATCAGCCCCAGCATTTT. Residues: CASSARGLGNQPQHF.

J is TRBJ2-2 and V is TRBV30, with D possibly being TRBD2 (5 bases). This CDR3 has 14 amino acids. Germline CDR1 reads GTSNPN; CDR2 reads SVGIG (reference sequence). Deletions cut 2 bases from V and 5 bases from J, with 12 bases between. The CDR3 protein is CAWSPSGETGELFF. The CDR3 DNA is TGTGCCTGGAGTCCCTCCGGGGAGACCGGGGAGCTGTTTTTT.

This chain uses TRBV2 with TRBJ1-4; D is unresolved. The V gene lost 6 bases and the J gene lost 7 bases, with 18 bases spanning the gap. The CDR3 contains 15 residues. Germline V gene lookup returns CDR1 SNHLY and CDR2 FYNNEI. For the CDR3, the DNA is TGTGCCAGCAGGCTGGGTGATGAAGGTTTTGAAAAACTGTTTTTT. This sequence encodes CASRLGDEGFEKLFF.

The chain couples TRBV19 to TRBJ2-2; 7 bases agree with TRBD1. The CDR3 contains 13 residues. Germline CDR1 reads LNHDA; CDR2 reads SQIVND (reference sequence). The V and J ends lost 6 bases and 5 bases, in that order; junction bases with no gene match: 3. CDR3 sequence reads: CASRRGLTGELFF. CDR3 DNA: TGTGCCAGTAGGAGGGGGCTTACCGGGGAGCTGTTTTTT. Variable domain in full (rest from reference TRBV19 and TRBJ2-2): DGGITQSPKYLFRKEGQNVTLSCEQNLNHDAMYWYRQDPGQGLRLIYYSQIVNDFQKGDIAEGYSVSREKKESFPLTVTSAQKNPTAFYLCASRRGLTGELFFGEGSRLTVL.

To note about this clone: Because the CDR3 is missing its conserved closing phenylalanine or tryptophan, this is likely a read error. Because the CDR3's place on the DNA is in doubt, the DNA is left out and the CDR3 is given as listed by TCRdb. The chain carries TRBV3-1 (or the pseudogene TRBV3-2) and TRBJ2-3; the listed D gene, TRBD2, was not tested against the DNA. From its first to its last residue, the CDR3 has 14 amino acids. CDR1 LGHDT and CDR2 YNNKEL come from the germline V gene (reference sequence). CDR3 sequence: CASSQDPGTSPTAL.

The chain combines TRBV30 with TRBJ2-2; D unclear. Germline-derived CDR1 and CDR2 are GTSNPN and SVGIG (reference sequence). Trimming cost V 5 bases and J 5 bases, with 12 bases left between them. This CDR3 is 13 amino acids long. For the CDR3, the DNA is TGTGCCTGGGCCTACCTTAAAACCGGGGAGCTGTTTTTT. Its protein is CAWAYLKTGELFF.

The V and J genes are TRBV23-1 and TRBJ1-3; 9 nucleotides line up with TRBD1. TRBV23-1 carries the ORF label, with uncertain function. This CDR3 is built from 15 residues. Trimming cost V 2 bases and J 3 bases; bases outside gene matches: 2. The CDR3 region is CASSQDRGNGNTIYF. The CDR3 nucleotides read TGCGCCAGCAGTCAAGACAGGGGGAATGGAAACACCATATATTTT.

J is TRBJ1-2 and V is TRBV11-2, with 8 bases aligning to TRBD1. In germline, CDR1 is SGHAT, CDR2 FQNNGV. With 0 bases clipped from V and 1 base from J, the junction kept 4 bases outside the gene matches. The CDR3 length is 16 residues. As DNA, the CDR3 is TGTGCCAGCAGCTTAGATATAGGACAGGGTAACTATGGCTACACCTTC. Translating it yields CASSLDIGQGNYGYTF.

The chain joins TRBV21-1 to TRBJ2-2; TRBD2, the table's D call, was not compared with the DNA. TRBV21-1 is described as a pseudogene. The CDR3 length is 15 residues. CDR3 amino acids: CASTKGGPRGGELFF. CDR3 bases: TGTGCCAGCACCAAAGGTGGGCCACGGGGGGGGGAGCTGTTTTTT.

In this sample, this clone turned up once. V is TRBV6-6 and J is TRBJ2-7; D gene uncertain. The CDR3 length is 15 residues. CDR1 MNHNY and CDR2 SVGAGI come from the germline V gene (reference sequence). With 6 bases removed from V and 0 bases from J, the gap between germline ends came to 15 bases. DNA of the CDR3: TGTGCCAGCAGCAACCGACGCTCCGGCTCCTACGAGCAGTACGTC. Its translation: CASSNRRSGSYEQYV.

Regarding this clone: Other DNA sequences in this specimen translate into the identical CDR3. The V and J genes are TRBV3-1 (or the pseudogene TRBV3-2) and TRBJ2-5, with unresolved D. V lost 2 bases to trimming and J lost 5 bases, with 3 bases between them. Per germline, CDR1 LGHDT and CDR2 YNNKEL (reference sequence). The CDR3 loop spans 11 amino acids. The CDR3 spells CASSQRETQYF. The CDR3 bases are TGTGCCAGCAGCCAACGGGAGACCCAGTACTTC.

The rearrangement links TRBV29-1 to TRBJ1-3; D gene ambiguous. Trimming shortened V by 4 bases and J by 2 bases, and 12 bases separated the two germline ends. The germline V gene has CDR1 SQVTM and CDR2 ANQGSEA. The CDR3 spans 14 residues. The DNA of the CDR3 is TGCAGCGTTGTAGGAGGGAAGGCTGGAAACACCATATATTTT. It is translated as CSVVGGKAGNTIYF.

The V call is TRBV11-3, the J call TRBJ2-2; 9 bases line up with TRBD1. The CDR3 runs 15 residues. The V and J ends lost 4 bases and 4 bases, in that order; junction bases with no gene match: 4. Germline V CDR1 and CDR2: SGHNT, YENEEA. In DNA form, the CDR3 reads TGTGCCAGCAGCTCACAGGGGGCGAGCACCGGGGAGCTGTTTTTT. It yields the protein CASSSQGASTGELFF.